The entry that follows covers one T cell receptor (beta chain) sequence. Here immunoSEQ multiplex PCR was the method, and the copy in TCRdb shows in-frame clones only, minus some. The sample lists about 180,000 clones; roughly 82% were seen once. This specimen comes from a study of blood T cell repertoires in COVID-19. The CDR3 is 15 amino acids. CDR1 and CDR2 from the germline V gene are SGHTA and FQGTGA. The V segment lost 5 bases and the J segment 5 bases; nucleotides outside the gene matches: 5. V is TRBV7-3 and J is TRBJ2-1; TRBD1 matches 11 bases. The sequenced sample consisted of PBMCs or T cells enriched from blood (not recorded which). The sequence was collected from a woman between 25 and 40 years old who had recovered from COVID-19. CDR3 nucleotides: TGTGCCAGCAGCCGAGGGACAGGGGGGCACAATGAGCAGTTCTTC. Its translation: CASSRGTGGHNEQFF.